The source of this T cell receptor beta chain is a study of blood T cell repertoires in COVID-19. The wider study: Researchers got acute and convalescent COVID-19 samples from the United States, Italy and Spain.

The repertoire was sequenced with immunoSEQ multiplex PCR; TCRdb's copy has only in-frame clones and lacks some. The table includes 250,000 to 300,000 clones, approximately 91% detected once. Germline values: CDR1 MRHNA, CDR2 SNTAGT. The V and J ends lost 0 bases and 0 bases respectively, with 10 bases between them. The CDR3 consists of 16 residues. This sequence originates from a woman in her thirties or forties with acute COVID-19. The sequenced sample consisted of PBMCs or T cells enriched from blood (not recorded which). The chain employs TRBV6-4 and TRBJ2-3; D remains ambiguous. The CDR3 coding sequence is TGTGCCAGCAGTGACTCGCCTAGTGCTAGCACAGATACGCAGTATTTT. Protein sequence: CASSDSPSASTDTQYF.